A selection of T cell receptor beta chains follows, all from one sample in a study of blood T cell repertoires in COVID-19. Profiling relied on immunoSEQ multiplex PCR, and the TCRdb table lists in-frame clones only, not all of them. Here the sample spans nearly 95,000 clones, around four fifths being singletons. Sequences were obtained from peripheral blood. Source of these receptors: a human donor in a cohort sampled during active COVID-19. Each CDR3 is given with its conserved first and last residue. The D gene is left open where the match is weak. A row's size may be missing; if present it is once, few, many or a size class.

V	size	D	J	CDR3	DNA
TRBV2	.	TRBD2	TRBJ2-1	CASLGLAGVREQFF	TGTGCCAGCCTGGGACTAGCGGGGGTTCGTGAGCAGTTCTTC
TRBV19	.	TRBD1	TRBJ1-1	CASSNSYRGPLNTEAFF	TGTGCCAGTAGTAACTCTTACAGGGGCCCCTTGAACACTGAAGCTTTCTTT
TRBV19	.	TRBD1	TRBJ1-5	CASSFRGNQPQHF	TGTGCCAGTAGTTTCAGGGGGAATCAGCCCCAGCATTTT
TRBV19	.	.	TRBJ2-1	CASSIRRASSYNEQFF	TGTGCCAGTAGTATAAGGAGGGCGAGCTCCTACAATGAGCAGTTCTTC
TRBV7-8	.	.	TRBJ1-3	CASSLVRGSGNTIYF	TGTGCCAGCAGCTTAGTCAGGGGCTCTGGAAACACCATATATTTT
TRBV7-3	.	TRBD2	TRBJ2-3	CASSLSSGRALFPSSTDTQYF	TGTGCCAGCAGCCTATCTAGCGGGAGGGCCCTATTCCCTTCTAGCACAGATACGCAGTATTTT
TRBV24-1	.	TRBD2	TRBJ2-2	CATSGILAGGTGELFF	TGTGCCACCAGTGGAATTCTAGCGGGAGGTACCGGGGAGCTGTTTTTT
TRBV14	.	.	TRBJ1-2	CASSQAQTGLNGYTF	TGTGCCAGCAGCCAAGCCCAAACAGGGTTAAATGGCTACACCTTC
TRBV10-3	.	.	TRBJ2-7	CASSRAYEQYF	TGTGCCTCGTCCCGGGCCTACGAGCAGTACTTC
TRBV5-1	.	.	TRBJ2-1	CASKDQGKTYNEQFF	TGCGCCAGCAAAGATCAGGGTAAAACCTACAATGAGCAGTTCTTC
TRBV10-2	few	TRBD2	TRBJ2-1	CASEAGVGWQFF	TGCGCCAGTGAAGCGGGAGTTGGGTGGCAGTTCTTC
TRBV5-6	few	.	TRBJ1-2	CASSLTDYGYTF	TGTGCCAGCAGCTTGACAGACTATGGCTACACCTTC
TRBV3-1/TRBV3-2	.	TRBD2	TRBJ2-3	CASSPSGRGADTQYF	TGTGCCAGCAGCCCAAGCGGGAGGGGGGCAGATACGCAGTATTTT
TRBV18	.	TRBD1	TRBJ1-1	CASSPLLGGANTEAFF	TGTGCCAGCTCACCTCTTTTAGGGGGCGCGAACACTGAAGCTTTCTTT
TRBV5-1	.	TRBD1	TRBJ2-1	CASSLAGGQSFGARAYNEQFF	TGCGCCAGCAGCTTGGCAGGGGGACAGAGTTTCGGAGCGCGAGCCTACAATGAGCAGTTCTTC
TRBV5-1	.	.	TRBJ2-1	CASSSRTKGTYNEQFF	TGCGCCAGCAGCTCTCGGACTAAAGGGACTTACAATGAGCAGTTCTTC
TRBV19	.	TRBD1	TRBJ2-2	CASTTGDSRLTGELFF	TGTGCCAGTACCACCGGGGACAGCCGCCTCACCGGGGAGCTGTTTTTT
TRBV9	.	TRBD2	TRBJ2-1	CASSDSGSSYNEQFF	TGTGCCAGCAGCGATAGCGGGAGCTCCTACAATGAGCAGTTCTTC
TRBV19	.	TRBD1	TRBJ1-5	CASSPQGNQPQHF	TGTGCCAGTAGTCCACAGGGGAATCAGCCCCAGCATTTT
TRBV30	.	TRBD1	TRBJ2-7	CAWAGTGWSYEQYF	TGTGCCTGGGCCGGGACAGGGTGGTCCTACGAGCAGTACTTC